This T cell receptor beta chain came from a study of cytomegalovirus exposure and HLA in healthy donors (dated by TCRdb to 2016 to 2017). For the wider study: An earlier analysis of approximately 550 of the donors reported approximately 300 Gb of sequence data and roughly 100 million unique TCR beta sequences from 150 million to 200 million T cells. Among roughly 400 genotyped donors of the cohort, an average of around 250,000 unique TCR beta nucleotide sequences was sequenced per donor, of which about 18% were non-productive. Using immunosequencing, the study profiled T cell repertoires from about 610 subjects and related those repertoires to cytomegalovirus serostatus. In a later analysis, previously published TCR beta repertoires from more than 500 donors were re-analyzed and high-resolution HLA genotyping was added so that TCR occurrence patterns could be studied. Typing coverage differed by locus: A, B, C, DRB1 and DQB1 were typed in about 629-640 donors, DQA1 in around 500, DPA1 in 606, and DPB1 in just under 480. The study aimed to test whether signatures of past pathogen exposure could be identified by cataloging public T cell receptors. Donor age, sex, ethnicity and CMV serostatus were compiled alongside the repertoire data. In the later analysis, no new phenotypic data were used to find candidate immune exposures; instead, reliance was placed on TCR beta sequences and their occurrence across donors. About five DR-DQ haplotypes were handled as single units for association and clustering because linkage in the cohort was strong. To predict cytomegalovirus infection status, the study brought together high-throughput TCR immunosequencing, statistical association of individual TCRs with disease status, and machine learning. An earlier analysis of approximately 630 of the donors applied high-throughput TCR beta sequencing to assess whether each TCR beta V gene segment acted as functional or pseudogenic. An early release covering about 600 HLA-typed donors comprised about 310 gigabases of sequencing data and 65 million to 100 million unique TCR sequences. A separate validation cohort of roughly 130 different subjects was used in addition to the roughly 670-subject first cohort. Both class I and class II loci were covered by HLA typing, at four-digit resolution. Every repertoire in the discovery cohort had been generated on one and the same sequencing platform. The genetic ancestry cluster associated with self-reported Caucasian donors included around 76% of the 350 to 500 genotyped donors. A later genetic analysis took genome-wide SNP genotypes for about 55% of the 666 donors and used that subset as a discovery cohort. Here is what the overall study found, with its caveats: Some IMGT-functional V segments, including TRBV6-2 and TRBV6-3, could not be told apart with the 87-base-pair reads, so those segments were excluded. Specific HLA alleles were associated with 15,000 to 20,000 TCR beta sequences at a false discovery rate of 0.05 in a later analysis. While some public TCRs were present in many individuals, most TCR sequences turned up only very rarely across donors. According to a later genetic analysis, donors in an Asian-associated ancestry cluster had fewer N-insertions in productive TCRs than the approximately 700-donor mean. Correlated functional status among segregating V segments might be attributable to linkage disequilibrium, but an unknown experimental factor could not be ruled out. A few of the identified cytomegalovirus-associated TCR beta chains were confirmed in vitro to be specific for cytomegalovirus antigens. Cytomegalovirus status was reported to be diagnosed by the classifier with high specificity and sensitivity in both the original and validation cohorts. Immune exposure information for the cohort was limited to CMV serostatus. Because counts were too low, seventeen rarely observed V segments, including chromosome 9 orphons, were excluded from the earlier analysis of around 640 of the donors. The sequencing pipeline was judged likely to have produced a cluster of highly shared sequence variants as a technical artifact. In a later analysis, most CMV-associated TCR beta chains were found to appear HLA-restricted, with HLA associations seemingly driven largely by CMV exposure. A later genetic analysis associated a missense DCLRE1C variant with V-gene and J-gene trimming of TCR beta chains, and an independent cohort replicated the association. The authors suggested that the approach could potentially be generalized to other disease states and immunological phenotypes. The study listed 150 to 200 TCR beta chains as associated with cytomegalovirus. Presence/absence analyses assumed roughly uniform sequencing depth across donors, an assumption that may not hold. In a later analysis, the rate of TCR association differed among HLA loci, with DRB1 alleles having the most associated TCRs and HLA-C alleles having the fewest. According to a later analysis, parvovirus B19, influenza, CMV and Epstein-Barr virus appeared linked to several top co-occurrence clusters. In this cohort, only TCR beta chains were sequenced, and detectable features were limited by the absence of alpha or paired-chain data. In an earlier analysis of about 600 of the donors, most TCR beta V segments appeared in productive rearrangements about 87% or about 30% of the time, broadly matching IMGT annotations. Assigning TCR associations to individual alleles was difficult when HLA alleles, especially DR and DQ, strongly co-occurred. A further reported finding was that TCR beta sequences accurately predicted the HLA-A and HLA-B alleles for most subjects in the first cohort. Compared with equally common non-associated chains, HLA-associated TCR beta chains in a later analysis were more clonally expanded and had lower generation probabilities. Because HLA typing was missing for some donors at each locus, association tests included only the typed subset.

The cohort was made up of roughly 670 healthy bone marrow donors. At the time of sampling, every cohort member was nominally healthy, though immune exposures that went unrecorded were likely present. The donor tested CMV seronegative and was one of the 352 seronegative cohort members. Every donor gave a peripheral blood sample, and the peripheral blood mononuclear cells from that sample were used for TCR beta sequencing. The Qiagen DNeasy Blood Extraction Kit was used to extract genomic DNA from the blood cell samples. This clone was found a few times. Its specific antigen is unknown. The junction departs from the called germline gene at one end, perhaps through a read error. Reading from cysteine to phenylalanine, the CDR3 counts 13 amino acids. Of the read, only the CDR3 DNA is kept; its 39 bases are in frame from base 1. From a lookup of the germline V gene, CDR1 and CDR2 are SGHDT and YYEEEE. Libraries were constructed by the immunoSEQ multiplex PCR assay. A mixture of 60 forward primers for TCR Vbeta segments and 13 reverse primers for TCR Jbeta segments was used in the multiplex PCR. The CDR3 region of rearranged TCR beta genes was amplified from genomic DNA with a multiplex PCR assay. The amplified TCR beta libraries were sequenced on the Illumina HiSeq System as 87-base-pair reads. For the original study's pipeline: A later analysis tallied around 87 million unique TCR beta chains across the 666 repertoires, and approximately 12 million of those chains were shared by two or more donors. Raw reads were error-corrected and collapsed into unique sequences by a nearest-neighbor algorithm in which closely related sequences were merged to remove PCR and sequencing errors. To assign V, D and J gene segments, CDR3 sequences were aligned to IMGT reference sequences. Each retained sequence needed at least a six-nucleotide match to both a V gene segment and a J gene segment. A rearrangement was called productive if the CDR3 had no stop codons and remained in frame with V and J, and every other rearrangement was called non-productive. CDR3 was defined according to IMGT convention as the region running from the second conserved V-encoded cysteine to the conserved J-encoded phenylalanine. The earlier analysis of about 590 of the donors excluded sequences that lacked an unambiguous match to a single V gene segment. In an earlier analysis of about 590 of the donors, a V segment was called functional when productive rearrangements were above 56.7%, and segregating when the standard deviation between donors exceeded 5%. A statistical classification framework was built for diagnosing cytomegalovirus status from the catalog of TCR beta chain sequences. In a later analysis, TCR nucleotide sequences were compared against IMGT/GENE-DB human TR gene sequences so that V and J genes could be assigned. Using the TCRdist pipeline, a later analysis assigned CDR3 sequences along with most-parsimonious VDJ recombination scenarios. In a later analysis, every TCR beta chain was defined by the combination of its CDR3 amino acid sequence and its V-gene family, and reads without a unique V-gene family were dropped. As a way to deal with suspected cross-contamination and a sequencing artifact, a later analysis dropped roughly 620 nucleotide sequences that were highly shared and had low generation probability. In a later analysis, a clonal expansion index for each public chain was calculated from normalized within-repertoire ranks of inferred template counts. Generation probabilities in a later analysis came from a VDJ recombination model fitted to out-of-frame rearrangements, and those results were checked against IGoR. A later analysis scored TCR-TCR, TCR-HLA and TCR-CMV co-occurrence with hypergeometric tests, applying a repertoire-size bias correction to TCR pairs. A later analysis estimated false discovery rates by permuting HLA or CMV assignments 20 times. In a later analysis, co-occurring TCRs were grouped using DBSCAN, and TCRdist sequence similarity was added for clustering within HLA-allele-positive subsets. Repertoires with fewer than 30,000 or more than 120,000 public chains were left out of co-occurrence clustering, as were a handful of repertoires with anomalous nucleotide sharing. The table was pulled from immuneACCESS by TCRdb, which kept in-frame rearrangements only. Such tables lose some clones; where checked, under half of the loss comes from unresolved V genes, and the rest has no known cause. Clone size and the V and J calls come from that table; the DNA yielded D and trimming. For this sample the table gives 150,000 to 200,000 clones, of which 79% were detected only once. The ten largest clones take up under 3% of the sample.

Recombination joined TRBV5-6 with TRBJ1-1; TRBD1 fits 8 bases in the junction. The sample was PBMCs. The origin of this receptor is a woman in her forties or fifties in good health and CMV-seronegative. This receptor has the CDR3 CASSLWFEQGDIF. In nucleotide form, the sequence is TGTGCCAGCAGCTTGTGGTTTGAACAGGGGGATATCTTT. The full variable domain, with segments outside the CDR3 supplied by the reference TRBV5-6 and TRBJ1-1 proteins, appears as DAGVTQSPTHLIKTRGQQVTLRCSPKSGHDTVSWYQQALGQGPQFIFQYYEEEERQRGNFPDRFSGHQFPNYSSELNVNALLLGDSALYLCASSLWFEQGDIFGQGTRLTVV.